The T cell receptor (beta chain) described here comes from a study of blood T cell repertoires in COVID-19. Overall study: From the United States, Italy and Spain came samples of acute and convalescent COVID-19. The analysed material was cDNA or gDNA that came from T cells, B-cell-depleted T cells, or PBMCs.

The CDR3 sequence is 17 residues long. V lost 3 bases, J lost 0 bases, and 16 bases lay in between. From germline, CDR1 is SGDLS and CDR2 YYNGEE. In the study's own analysis: Reference gene primer amplification in the assay estimated nucleated cell counts. Using immunoSEQ multiplex PCR, the repertoire was profiled, and TCRdb retains in-frame clones only, with some absent. V and J calls and clone size are copied from that table; D and trimming were computed from the DNA. This sample yields 170,000 or so clones, of which around 83% are seen a single time; roughly 7% belongs to the top ten. This sequence joins TRBV9 and TRBJ2-1; TRBD2 is a possible D gene (6 bases). The sample was peripheral blood. This sequence originates from a man aged 50 or older with active or convalescent COVID-19. The CDR3 DNA follows: TGTGCCAGCAGCGCCTTGGGGGGTTCCAGCTCCTACAATGAGCAGTTCTTC. Its translation: CASSALGGSSSYNEQFF.